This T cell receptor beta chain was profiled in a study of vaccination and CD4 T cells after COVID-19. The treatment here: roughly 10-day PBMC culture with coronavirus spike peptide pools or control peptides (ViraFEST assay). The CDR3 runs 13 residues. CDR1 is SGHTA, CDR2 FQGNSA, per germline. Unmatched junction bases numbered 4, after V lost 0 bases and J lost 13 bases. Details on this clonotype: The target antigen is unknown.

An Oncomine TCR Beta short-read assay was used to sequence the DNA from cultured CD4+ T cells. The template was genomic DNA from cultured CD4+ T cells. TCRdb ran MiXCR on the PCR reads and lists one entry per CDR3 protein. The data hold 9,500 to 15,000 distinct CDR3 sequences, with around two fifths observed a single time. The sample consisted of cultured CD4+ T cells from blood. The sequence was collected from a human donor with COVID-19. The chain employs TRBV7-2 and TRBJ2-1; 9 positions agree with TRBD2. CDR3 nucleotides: TGTGCCAGCAGCTTAGCTAGCGGGGGCCCACAGTTCTTC. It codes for CASSLASGGPQFF.